This T cell receptor (beta chain) stems from a study of response to subunit inactivated influenza vaccine. One entry per CDR3 protein, called by TCRdb with MiXCR from the RT-PCR reads. The sample records more than 400,000 distinct CDR3 sequences, 10% to 11% being singletons. Germline V CDR1 and CDR2: SGHDT, YYEEEE. There are 16 residues in the CDR3. The trim removed 5 bases at V and 4 bases at J, leaving 11 bases unmatched. Study conclusions and caveats: The authors suggested that few new T cells are recruited per seasonal influenza vaccination.

About this clonotype: The antigen remains undetermined.

Sample: PBMCs from blood, taken around seven weeks after vaccination. The V call is TRBV5-6, the J call TRBJ2-1; TRBD1 matches 8 bases. This receptor was identified in a man between 45 and 60 years old who received an inactivated influenza vaccine. The CDR3 loop reads CASRFIGTGTYNEQFF. CDR3 coding DNA: TGTGCCAGCAGGTTTATCGGGACAGGTACTTACAATGAGCAGTTCTTC.